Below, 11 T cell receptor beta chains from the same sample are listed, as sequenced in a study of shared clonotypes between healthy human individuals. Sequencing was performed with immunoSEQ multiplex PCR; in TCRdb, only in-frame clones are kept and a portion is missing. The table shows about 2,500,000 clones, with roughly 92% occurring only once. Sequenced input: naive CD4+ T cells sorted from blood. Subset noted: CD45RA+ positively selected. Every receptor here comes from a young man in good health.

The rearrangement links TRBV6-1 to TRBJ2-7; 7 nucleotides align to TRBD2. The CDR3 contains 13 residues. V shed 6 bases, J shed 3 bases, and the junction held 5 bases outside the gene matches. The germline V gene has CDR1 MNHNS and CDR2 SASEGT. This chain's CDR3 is CASRRGGNYEQYF. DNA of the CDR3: TGTGCCAGCAGGCGCGGGGGAAACTACGAGCAGTACTTC.

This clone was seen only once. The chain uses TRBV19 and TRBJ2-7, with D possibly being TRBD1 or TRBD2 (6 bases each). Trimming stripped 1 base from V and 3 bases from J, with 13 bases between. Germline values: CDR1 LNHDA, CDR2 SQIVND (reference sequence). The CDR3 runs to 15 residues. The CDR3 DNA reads TGTGCCAGTAGTATAGCGTCAGGGGAGGTCTACGAGCAGTACTTC. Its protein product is CASSIASGEVYEQYF.

CDR3 protein: CASGLVLGTGGVEAFF. The CDR3 DNA sequence: TGTGCTAGTGGTTTGGTACTCGGGACAGGGGGCGTTGAAGCTTTCTTT. J is TRBJ1-1 and V is TRBV12-5, with 12 bases aligning to TRBD1. Germline loops: CDR1 LGHNT, CDR2 FRNRAP. Trimming took 0 bases from V and 7 from J; bases not matched to a gene: 6. This CDR3 region has 16 residues.

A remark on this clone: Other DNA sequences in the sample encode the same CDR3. CDR3 bases: TGTGCCAGCAGCTTGCGTGCAAACTATGGCTACACCTTC. Amino acid sequence: CASSLRANYGYTF. The chain couples TRBV5-4 to TRBJ1-2; no clear D gene. The V and J ends lost 1 base and 2 bases respectively, with 6 bases between them. CDR1 is SGHNT, CDR2 YYREEE, per germline (reference sequence). This CDR3 contains 13 residues.

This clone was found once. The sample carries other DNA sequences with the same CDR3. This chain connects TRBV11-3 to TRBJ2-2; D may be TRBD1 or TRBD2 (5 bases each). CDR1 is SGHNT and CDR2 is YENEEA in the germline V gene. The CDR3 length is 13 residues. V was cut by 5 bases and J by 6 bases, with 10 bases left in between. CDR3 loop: CASSPQGAGELFF. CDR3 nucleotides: TGTGCCAGCAGCCCCCAGGGAGCCGGGGAGCTGTTTTTT. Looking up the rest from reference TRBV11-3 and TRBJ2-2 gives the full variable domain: EAGVVQSPRYKIIEKKQPVAFWCNPISGHNTLYWYLQNLGQGPELLIRYENEEAVDDSQLPKDRFSAERLKGVDSTLKIQPAELGDSAVYLCASSPQGAGELFFGEGSRLTVL.

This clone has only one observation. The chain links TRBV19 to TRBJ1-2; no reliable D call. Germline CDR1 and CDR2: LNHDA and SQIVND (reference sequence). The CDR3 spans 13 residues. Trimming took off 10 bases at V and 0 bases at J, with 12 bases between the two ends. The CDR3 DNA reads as TGTGCCACTGAGCTCCGGACTAACTATGGCTACACCTTC. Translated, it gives CATELRTNYGYTF.

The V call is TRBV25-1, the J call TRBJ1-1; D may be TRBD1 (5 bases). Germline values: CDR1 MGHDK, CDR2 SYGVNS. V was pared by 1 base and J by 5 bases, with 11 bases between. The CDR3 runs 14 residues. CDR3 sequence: CASSELGVRTEAFF. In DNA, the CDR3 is TGTGCCAGCAGTGAATTAGGGGTAAGAACTGAAGCTTTCTTT.

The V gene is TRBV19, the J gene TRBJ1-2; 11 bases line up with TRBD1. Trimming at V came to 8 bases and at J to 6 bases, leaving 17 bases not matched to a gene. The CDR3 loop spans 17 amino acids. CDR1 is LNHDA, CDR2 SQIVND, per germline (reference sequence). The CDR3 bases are TGTGCCAGTCTTATTAGGACAGGGGGCGCCCAGGGGCATGGCTACACCTTC. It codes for CASLIRTGGAQGHGYTF.

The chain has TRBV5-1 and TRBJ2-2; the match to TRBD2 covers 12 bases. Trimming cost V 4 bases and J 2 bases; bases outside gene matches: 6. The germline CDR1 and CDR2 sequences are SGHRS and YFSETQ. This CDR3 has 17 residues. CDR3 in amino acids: CASSKTSGSGNTGELFF. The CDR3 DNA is TGCGCCAGCAGCAAGACTAGCGGGAGCGGTAACACCGGGGAGCTGTTTTTT.

The CDR3 here is CASSSGAPGAEAFF. The CDR3 DNA reads as TGTGCCAGCAGCTCGGGGGCCCCGGGCGCTGAAGCTTTCTTT. This chain uses TRBV7-6 with TRBJ1-1; maybe TRBD1 (6 bases). The CDR3 length is 14 residues. The ends were cut back, 4 bases at V and 6 bases at J, with 15 bases in the middle. Germline V gene sequence: CDR1 SGHVS, CDR2 FNYEAQ. The full variable domain, in which reference TRBV7-6 and TRBJ1-1 provide the parts outside the CDR3, is GAGVSQSPRYKVTKRGQDVALRCDPISGHVSLYWYRQALGQGPEFLTYFNYEAQQDKSGLPNDRFSAERPEGSISTLTIQRTEQRDSAMYRCASSSGAPGAEAFFGQGTRLTVV.

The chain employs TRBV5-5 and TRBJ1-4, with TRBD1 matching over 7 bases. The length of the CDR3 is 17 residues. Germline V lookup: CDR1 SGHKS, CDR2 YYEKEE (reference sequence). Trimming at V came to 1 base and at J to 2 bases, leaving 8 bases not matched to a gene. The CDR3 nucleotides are TGTGCCAGCAGCTTGCGACCGATGACAGGGACTAATGAAAAACTGTTTTTT. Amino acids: CASSLRPMTGTNEKLFF.